The 26 T cell receptor beta chains below all came from one sample that was sequenced in a study of blood T cell repertoires in COVID-19. Method: immunoSEQ multiplex PCR; TCRdb's copy keeps in-frame clones and lacks some. The sample gives under 200,000 clones, 88% of which show up once; roughly 2% is in the top ten. The specimen sequenced was peripheral blood. The receptor set was obtained from a man aged 45 to 65 who had recovered from COVID-19.

The CDR3 DNA sequence: TGCAGCGTTGAGGGTAGAAGGGACAGAAACTCCTACGAGCAGTACTTC. As protein: CSVEGRRDRNSYEQYF. V usage is TRBV29-1 and J usage is TRBJ2-7; 7 bases map to TRBD1. CDR1 SQVTM and CDR2 ANQGSEA come from the germline V gene. J lost 0 bases, V lost 3 bases, and 11 bases had no gene match. This CDR3 is 16 amino acids long.

The sample holds one count of this clone. This rearrangement joins TRBV10-3 to TRBJ2-3; D is ambiguous. The CDR3 spans 13 residues. The ends were cut back, 5 bases at V and 3 bases at J, with 9 bases in the middle. The V gene's germline CDR1 is ENHRY and CDR2 SYGVKD. In nucleotides, the CDR3 is TGTGCCATCAGTTCCGCCACTACAGATACGCAGTATTTT. Protein sequence: CAISSATTDTQYF.

The chain combines TRBV6-2 or TRBV6-3 with TRBJ1-1; 7 bases map to TRBD1. Germline V gives CDR1 MNHEY, CDR2 SVGEGT. There are 17 residues in the CDR3. The V and J ends lost 0 bases and 0 bases, in that order; junction bases with no gene match: 7. The CDR3: CASSYSGDSLMNTEAFF. DNA of the CDR3: TGTGCCAGCAGTTACTCGGGGGACAGCCTCATGAACACTGAAGCTTTCTTT.

The rearrangement links TRBV5-1 to TRBJ2-3; 8 bases agree with TRBD2. This CDR3 contains 14 residues. The J segment lost 3 bases and the V segment lost 4 bases, leaving 4 bases of the junction unmatched. Germline V gene data show CDR1 as SGHRS and CDR2 as YFSETQ. CDR3 bases: TGCGCCAGCAGCGCGGGAGGTGGGACAGATACGCAGTATTTT. Protein: CASSAGGGTDTQYF.

This rearrangement joins TRBV9 to TRBJ2-5, with D maybe TRBD1 (6 bases). In germline, CDR1 is SGDLS, CDR2 YYNGEE. Trimming pared 0 bases from V and 3 bases from J, leaving 15 bases between. This CDR3 comprises 16 residues. CDR3: CASSVGSLTGEETQYF. Here the CDR3 DNA reads TGTGCCAGCAGCGTAGGGTCCCTGACAGGAGAAGAGACCCAGTACTTC.

This chain joins TRBV27 and TRBJ2-7, with 9 bases lining up with TRBD2. The CDR3 runs to 15 residues. CDR1 MNHEY and CDR2 SMNVEV come from the germline V gene (reference sequence). The J segment lost 2 bases and the V segment lost 5 bases, leaving 7 bases of the junction unmatched. CDR3 in amino acids: CASSRAGGFTYEQYF. CDR3 bases: TGTGCCAGCAGTCGGGCGGGAGGGTTCACCTACGAGCAGTACTTC.

This clone was seen just once. The chain recombines TRBV19 with TRBJ2-2; weak D call: TRBD1 (5 bases). Germline assignment: CDR1 LNHDA and CDR2 SQIVND (reference sequence). The CDR3 consists of 17 residues. V gave up 6 bases and J gave up 0 bases, with 17 bases separating them. CDR3 sequence (DNA): TGTGCCAGTAGACCCCTGGCCCAGGGCCCGAACACCGGGGAGCTGTTTTTT. Its translation: CASRPLAQGPNTGELFF.

The V gene is TRBV6-2 or TRBV6-3, the J gene TRBJ2-1; D might be TRBD1 (6 bases). Trimming removed 4 bases from V and 0 bases from J, with 16 bases in between. The CDR3 consists of 17 residues. Germline V gene data show CDR1 as MNHEY and CDR2 as SVGEGT. CDR3: CASSSSHGTPSYNEQFF. For the CDR3, the DNA is TGTGCCAGCAGTTCCTCACACGGGACACCCTCCTACAATGAGCAGTTCTTC.

The chain links TRBV9 to TRBJ2-1, with 7 positions matching TRBD2. V shed 4 bases, J shed 6 bases, and the junction held 28 bases outside the gene matches. The CDR3 has 21 residues. Germline V gives CDR1 SGDLS, CDR2 YYNGEE. CDR3: CASSRILGGRKRVGVGNEQFF. The CDR3 region has the DNA TGTGCCAGCAGCCGGATTTTAGGCGGGAGAAAGCGTGTAGGAGTAGGCAATGAGCAGTTCTTC.

The rearrangement joins TRBV3-1 (or the pseudogene TRBV3-2) to TRBJ1-5; D unclear. CDR1 LGHDT and CDR2 YNNKEL come from the germline V gene (reference sequence). The V end was cut by 2 bases, the J end by 2 bases, with 10 bases between. The CDR3 has 15 amino acids. The CDR3 coding sequence is TGTGCCAGCAGCCAACCTAGTGGCGGCAATCAGCCCCAGCATTTT. Translation: CASSQPSGGNQPQHF.

The CDR3 loop is CASSFQGTYGYTF. Written as DNA, the CDR3 is TGTGCCAGCAGTTTCCAGGGAACTTATGGCTACACCTTC. The chain joins TRBV6-5 to TRBJ1-2; D may be TRBD1 (5 bases). The germline V and J ends were trimmed by 4 bases and 5 bases, with 11 bases remaining between them. The CDR3 runs 13 residues. Germline V gene data show CDR1 as MNHEY and CDR2 as SVGAGI.

This chain connects TRBV3-1 (or the pseudogene TRBV3-2) to TRBJ1-2, with D possibly matching TRBD1 (6 bases). Germline values: CDR1 LGHDT, CDR2 YNNKEL (reference sequence). V was trimmed by 0 bases and J by 7 bases, leaving 12 bases between them. CDR3 size: 14 residues. CDR3: CASSQDYRDGGYTF. The CDR3 region has the DNA TGTGCCAGCAGCCAAGACTACAGGGATGGTGGCTACACCTTC.

This chain uses TRBV7-2 with TRBJ2-1; 7 bases align to TRBD1. Looked up from germline, CDR1 is SGHTA and CDR2 is FQGNSA. The CDR3 is made up of 17 amino acids. Losses at the gene ends were 0 bases for V and 4 bases for J; bases not matched to a gene: 9. The CDR3 spells CASSLAVTGRGYNEQFF. The DNA of the CDR3 is TGTGCCAGCAGCTTAGCCGTAACAGGCAGGGGGTACAATGAGCAGTTCTTC.

The genes are TRBV7-2 and TRBJ2-2; 9 bases align to TRBD1. Germline loops: CDR1 SGHTA, CDR2 FQGNSA. CDR3 length equals 15 residues. Trimming at V came to 5 bases and at J to 6 bases, leaving 7 bases not matched to a gene. CDR3 nucleotides: TGTGCCAGCAGCATTCACGGACAGGGGTCCGGGGAGCTGTTTTTT. This gives the protein CASSIHGQGSGELFF. The full variable domain, completed using reference TRBV7-2 and TRBJ2-2, is GAGVSQSPSNKVTEKGKDVELRCDPISGHTALYWYRQSLGQGLEFLIYFQGNSAPDKSGLPSDRFSAERTGGSVSTLTIQRTQQEDSAVYLCASSIHGQGSGELFFGEGSRLTVL.

This chain connects TRBV27 to TRBJ2-2; 9 positions match TRBD1. Trimming took 1 base from V and 3 from J; bases not matched to a gene: 6. Looked up from germline, CDR1 is MNHEY and CDR2 is SMNVEV (reference sequence). There are 17 residues in the CDR3. For the CDR3, the DNA is TGTGCCAGCAGTTTATTCGGGGGACAGGGCTACACCGGGGAGCTGTTTTTT. It translates to CASSLFGGQGYTGELFF.

This clone showed up just a few times. V and J are TRBV7-3 and TRBJ2-2; possibly TRBD1 for D (5 bases). The CDR3 totals 13 residues. V dropped 0 bases and J dropped 6 bases, with 5 bases sitting between them. Per the germline V gene, CDR1 is SGHTA and CDR2 is FQGTGA. The CDR3 DNA reads as TGTGCCAGCAGCTTAACAGGGGCCGGGGAGCTGTTTTTT. Translating gives CASSLTGAGELFF.

V is TRBV6-5 and J is TRBJ1-2; D remains unclear. Germline assignment: CDR1 MNHEY and CDR2 SVGAGI. Trimming removed 6 bases at V and 14 bases at J, with 19 bases between. The length of the CDR3 is 12 residues. CDR3: CASSALYMAWTF. CDR3 coding DNA: TGTGCCAGCAGCGCTCTGTATATGGCTTGGACCTTC.

The V gene is TRBV5-6, the J gene TRBJ2-7, with 8 bases fitting TRBD2. J lost 0 bases, V lost 6 bases, and 14 bases had no gene match. The CDR3 has 17 amino acids. The V gene's germline CDR1 is SGHDT and CDR2 YYEEEE. DNA for the CDR3: TGTGCCAGCACCCGGTGGGGAAGCGGGGGTATCTCCTACGAGCAGTACTTC. Protein sequence: CASTRWGSGGISYEQYF.

This clone has only one observation. The chain links TRBV5-1 to TRBJ2-3; TRBD2 matches 10 bases. The ends lost 2 bases at V and 0 bases at J; junction bases unmatched: 3. Germline V gene data show CDR1 as SGHRS and CDR2 as YFSETQ. There are 16 residues in the CDR3. The CDR3 region has the DNA TGCGCCAGCAGCTTTACTAGCGGGACAAGCACAGATACGCAGTATTTT. Translated, it gives CASSFTSGTSTDTQYF. The full variable domain, completed using reference TRBV5-1 and TRBJ2-3, is KAGVTQTPRYLIKTRGQQVTLSCSPISGHRSVSWYQQTPGQGLQFLFEYFSETQRNKGNFPGRFSGRQFSNSRSEMNVSTLELGDSALYLCASSFTSGTSTDTQYFGPGTRLTVL.

The chain combines TRBV19 with TRBJ2-2, with D maybe TRBD2 (6 bases). This CDR3 contains 18 residues. Germline V gene data show CDR1 as LNHDA and CDR2 as SQIVND (reference sequence). With 7 bases removed from V and 4 bases from J, the gap between germline ends came to 25 bases. CDR3 nucleotides: TGTGCCAGTACCACCGTCAGGAGGGGAAACCTAGCCACCGGGGAGCTGTTTTTT. It encodes CASTTVRRGNLATGELFF.

This chain connects TRBV3-1 (or the pseudogene TRBV3-2) to TRBJ1-1; no clear D. Germline assignment: CDR1 LGHDT and CDR2 YNNKEL (reference sequence). This CDR3 has 14 amino acids. V dropped 1 base and J dropped 4 bases, with 10 bases sitting between them. The CDR3 loop is CASSQGRSVTEAFF. In nucleotides, the CDR3 is TGTGCCAGCAGCCAAGGCAGGTCGGTCACTGAAGCTTTCTTT.

This clone was counted a single time. The chain couples TRBV24-1 to TRBJ2-3; 9 nucleotides agree with TRBD1. Germline CDR1 and CDR2: KGHDR and SFDVKD. V lost 1 base and J lost 3; bases outside the gene matches: 10. The CDR3 is 18 residues long. The CDR3 region has the DNA TGTGCCACCAGTGATTTTTGGACGGGACAGGGAGAGACAGATACGCAGTATTTT. Its protein is CATSDFWTGQGETDTQYF.

This rearrangement joins TRBV7-2 to TRBJ2-3; D might be TRBD1 (6 bases). CDR1 and CDR2 (germline): SGHTA, FQGNSA. The CDR3 loop spans 16 amino acids. V lost 1 base and J lost 3, with 14 bases in between. CDR3 amino acids: CASSLEGQGRTDTQYF. CDR3 sequence (DNA): TGTGCCAGCAGCTTAGAAGGGCAGGGGCGAACAGATACGCAGTATTTT. The full variable domain, completed using reference TRBV7-2 and TRBJ2-3, is GAGVSQSPSNKVTEKGKDVELRCDPISGHTALYWYRQSLGQGLEFLIYFQGNSAPDKSGLPSDRFSAERTGGSVSTLTIQRTQQEDSAVYLCASSLEGQGRTDTQYFGPGTRLTVL.

CDR3 DNA sequence: TGTGCCAGCACCTCGACAGGGGGCAACACCGGGGAGCTGTTTTTT. It is translated as CASTSTGGNTGELFF. The chain couples TRBV28 to TRBJ2-2; 10 bases agree with TRBD1. J lost 2 bases, V lost 7 bases, and 4 bases had no gene match. The CDR3 extends over 15 amino acids. Germline loops: CDR1 MDHEN, CDR2 SYDVKM.

V usage is TRBV6-5 and J usage is TRBJ1-1; no definite D call. The germline gives CDR1 MNHEY, CDR2 SVGAGI. This CDR3 region has 15 residues. V was clipped by 0 bases and J by 6 bases, with 14 bases between them. The CDR3 DNA is TGTGCCAGCAGTTACTCCGGCAGGTATAACGCTGAAGCTTTCTTT. Its translation is CASSYSGRYNAEAFF.

The J gene is TRBJ2-7, the V gene TRBV7-8; perhaps TRBD1 as D (5 bases). CDR3 length: 16 amino acids. Germline V gene lookup returns CDR1 SGHVS and CDR2 FQNEAQ. Trimming took 7 bases from V and 4 from J, leaving 23 bases between them. The CDR3 bases are TGTGCCAGCACCCTCGCAGGGAAGAGTAATTTATACGAGCAGTACTTC. It specifies CASTLAGKSNLYEQYF.